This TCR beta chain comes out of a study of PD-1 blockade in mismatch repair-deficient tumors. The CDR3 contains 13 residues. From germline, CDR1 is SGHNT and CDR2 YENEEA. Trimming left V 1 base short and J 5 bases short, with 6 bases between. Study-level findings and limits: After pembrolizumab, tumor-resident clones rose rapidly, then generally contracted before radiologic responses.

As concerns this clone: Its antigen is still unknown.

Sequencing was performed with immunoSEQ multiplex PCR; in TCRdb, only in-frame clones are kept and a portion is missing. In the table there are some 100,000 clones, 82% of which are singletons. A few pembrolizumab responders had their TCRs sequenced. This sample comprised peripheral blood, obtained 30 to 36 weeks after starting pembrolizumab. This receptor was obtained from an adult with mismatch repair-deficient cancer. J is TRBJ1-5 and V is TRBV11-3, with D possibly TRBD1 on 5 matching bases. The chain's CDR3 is CASSLAGDQPQHF. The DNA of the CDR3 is TGTGCCAGCAGCTTAGCGGGGGATCAGCCCCAGCATTTT.